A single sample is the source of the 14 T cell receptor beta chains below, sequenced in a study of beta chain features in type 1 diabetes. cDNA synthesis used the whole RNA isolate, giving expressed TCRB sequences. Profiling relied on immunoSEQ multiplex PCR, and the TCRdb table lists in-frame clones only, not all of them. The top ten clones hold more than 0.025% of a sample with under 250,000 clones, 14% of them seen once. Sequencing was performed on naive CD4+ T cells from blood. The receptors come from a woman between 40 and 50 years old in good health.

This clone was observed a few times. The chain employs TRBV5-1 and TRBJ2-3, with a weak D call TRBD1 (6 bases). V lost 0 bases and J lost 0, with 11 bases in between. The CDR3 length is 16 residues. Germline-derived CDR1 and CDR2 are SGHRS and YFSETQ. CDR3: CASSLGRTDSTDTQYF. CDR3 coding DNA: TGCGCCAGCAGCTTGGGTAGGACAGACAGCACAGATACGCAGTATTTT.

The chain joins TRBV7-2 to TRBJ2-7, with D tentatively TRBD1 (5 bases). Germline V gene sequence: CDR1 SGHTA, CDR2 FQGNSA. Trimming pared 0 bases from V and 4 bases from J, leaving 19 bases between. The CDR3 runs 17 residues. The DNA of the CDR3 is TGTGCCAGCAGCTTAGCGACCCGGACATTGGTTACTTACGAGCAGTACTTC. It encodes CASSLATRTLVTYEQYF.

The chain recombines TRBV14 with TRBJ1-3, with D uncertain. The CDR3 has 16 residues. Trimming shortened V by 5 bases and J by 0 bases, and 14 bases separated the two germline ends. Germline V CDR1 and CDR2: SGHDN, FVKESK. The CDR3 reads CASSIERRSSGNTIYF. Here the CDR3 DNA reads TGTGCCAGCAGCATAGAACGACGGAGCTCTGGAAACACCATATATTTT.

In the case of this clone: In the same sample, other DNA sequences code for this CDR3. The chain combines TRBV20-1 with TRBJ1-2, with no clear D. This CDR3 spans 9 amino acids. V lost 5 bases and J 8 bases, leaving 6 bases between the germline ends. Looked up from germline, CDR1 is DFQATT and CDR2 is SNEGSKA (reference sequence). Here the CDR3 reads CSAGRGYTF. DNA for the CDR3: TGCAGTGCTGGGCGAGGCTACACCTTC.

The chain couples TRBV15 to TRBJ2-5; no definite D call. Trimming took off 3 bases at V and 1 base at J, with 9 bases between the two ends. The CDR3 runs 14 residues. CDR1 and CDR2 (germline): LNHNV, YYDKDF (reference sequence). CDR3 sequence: CATSSTSFQETQYF. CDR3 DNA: TGTGCCACCAGCAGCACATCTTTCCAAGAGACCCAGTACTTC.

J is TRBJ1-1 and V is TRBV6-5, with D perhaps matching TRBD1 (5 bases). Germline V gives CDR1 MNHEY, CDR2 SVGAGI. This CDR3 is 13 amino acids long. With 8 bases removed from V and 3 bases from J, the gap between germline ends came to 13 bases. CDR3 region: CASAPWGDTEAFF. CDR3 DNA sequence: TGTGCCAGCGCCCCTTGGGGGGACACTGAAGCTTTCTTT.

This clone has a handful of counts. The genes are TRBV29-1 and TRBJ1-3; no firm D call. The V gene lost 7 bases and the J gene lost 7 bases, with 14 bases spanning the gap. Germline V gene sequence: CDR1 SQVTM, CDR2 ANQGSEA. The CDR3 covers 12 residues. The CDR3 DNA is TGCAGCGCGAGCCCCCCCGGGAACACCATATATTTT. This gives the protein CSASPPGNTIYF.

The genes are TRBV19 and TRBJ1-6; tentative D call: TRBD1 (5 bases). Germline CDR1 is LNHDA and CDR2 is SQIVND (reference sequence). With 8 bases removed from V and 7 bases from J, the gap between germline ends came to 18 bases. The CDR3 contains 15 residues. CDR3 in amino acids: CASHTAAGGNSPLHF. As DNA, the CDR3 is TGTGCCAGTCACACCGCGGCGGGGGGAAATTCACCCCTCCACTTT.

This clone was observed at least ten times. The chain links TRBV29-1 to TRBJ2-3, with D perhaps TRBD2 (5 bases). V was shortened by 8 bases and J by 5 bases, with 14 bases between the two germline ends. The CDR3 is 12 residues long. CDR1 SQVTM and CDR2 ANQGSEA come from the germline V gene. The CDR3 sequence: CSYTGYIDTQYF. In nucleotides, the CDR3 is TGCAGCTACACGGGATATATAGATACGCAGTATTTT.

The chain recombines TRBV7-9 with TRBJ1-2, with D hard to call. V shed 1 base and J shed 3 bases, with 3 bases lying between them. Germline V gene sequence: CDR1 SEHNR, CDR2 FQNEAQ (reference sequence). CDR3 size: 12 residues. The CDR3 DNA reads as TGTGCCAGCAGCTTAGTCTACTATGGCTACACCTTC. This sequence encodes CASSLVYYGYTF.

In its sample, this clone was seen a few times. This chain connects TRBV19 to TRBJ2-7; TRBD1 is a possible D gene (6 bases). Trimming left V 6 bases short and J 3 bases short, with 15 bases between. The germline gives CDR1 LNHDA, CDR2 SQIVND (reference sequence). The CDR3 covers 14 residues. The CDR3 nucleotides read TGTGCCAGTAGCCCCCGGCGACAGGTCTACGAGCAGTACTTC. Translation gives CASSPRRQVYEQYF. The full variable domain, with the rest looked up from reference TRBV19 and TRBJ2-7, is DGGITQSPKYLFRKEGQNVTLSCEQNLNHDAMYWYRQDPGQGLRLIYYSQIVNDFQKGDIAEGYSVSREKKESFPLTVTSAQKNPTAFYLCASSPRRQVYEQYFGPGTRLTVT.

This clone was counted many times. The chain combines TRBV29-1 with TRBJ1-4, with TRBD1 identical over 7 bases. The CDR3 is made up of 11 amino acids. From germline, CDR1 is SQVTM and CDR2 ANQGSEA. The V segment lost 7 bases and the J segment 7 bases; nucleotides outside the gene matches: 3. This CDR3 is CSARTGEKLFF. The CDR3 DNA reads TGCAGCGCCAGGACAGGTGAAAAACTGTTTTTT. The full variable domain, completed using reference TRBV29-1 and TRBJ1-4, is SAVISQKPSRDICQRGTSLTIQCQVDSQVTMMFWYRQQPGQSLTLIATANQGSEATYESGFVIDKFPISRPNLTFSTLTVSNMSPEDSSIYLCSARTGEKLFFGSGTQLSVL.

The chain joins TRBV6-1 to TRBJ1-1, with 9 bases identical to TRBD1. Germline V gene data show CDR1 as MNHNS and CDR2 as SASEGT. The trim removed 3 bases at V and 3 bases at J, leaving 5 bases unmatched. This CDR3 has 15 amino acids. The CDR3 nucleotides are TGTGCCAGCAGTGACCCACGGACAGGGGACACTGAAGCTTTCTTT. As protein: CASSDPRTGDTEAFF.

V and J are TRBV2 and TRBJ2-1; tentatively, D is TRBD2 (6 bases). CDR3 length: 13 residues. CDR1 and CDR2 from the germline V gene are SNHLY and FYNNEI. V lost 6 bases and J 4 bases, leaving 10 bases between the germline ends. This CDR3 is CASSPGGYNEQFF. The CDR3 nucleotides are TGTGCCAGCAGCCCCGGGGGTTACAATGAGCAGTTCTTC.